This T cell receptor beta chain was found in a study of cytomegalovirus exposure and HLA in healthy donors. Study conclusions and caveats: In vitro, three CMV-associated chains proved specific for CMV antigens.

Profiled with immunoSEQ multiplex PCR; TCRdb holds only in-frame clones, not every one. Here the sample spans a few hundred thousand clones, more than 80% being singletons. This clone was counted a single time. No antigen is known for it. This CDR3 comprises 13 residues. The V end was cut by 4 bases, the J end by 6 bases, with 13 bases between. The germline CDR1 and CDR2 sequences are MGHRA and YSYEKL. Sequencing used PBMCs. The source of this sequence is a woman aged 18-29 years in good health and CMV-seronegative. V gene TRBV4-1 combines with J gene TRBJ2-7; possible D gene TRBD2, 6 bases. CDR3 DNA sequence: TGCGCCAGCAGCCCTCGGGTAGCGGTCGAGCAGTACTTC. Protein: CASSPRVAVEQYF.